These T cell receptor beta chains were read from a single sample in a study of naive and memory T cell subsets. TCRdb fed the UMI-ligation and nested PCR reads into MiXCR, producing one record per CDR3 protein. The table has roughly 100,000 distinct CDR3 sequences, about 10% seen once. Input material: naive CD4+ T cells from blood. These receptors all come from a human donor in good health. Each CDR3 is given with its conserved first and last residue. The order of the fields is D gene, J gene, clone size, V gene, CDR3 length, CDR3 protein, CDR3 DNA. D genes are given only for firm matches. Clone size is given for some rows only: seen once, a few or many times, or a class if the clone is expanded.

d_gene: TRBD1; j_gene: TRBJ1-4; abundance: -; v_gene: TRBV27; len: 16; CDR3aa: CASSLQGAGTNEKLFF; CDR3nt: TGTGCCAGCAGTTTACAGGGGGCGGGAACTAATGAAAAACTGTTTTTT
d_gene: TRBD1; j_gene: TRBJ2-7; abundance: many; v_gene: TRBV4-2; len: 16; CDR3aa: CASSLAEGQGIYEQYF; CDR3nt: TGTGCCAGCAGCCTCGCGGAGGGACAGGGAATTTACGAGCAGTACTTC
d_gene: -; j_gene: TRBJ2-7; abundance: many; v_gene: TRBV29-1; len: 13; CDR3aa: CSVRARSSYEQYF; CDR3nt: TGCAGCGTTAGGGCCCGGAGCTCCTACGAGCAGTACTTC
d_gene: -; j_gene: TRBJ2-7; abundance: -; v_gene: TRBV11-2; len: 14; CDR3aa: CASSLSAGYYEQYF; CDR3nt: TGTGCCAGCAGCTTATCAGCAGGATACTACGAGCAGTACTTC
d_gene: -; j_gene: TRBJ1-6; abundance: -; v_gene: TRBV6-1; len: 11; CDR3aa: CASSEDLPLHF; CDR3nt: TGTGCCAGCAGTGAAGATTTACCCCTCCACTTT
d_gene: -; j_gene: TRBJ1-1; abundance: few; v_gene: TRBV29-1; len: 14; CDR3aa: CSVESRVANTEAFF; CDR3nt: TGCAGCGTTGAATCAAGGGTTGCGAACACTGAAGCTTTCTTT
d_gene: -; j_gene: TRBJ2-3; abundance: many; v_gene: TRBV6-4; len: 14; CDR3aa: CASSEGHTTDTQYF; CDR3nt: TGTGCCAGCAGTGAAGGGCACACCACAGATACGCAGTATTTT
d_gene: TRBD1; j_gene: TRBJ1-1; abundance: -; v_gene: TRBV3-1; len: 16; CDR3aa: CASSPGGGRANTEAFF; CDR3nt: TGTGCCAGCAGCCCAGGGGGGGGACGGGCGAACACTGAAGCTTTCTTT
d_gene: -; j_gene: TRBJ1-1; abundance: -; v_gene: TRBV13; len: 12; CDR3aa: CASSFLGNEAFF; CDR3nt: TGTGCCAGCAGCTTTTTGGGAAATGAAGCTTTCTTT
d_gene: -; j_gene: TRBJ1-6; abundance: -; v_gene: TRBV20-1; len: 16; CDR3aa: CSARVSWKGLGSPIHF; CDR3nt: TGCAGTGCTAGAGTTAGTTGGAAAGGTCTGGGTTCACCCATCCACTTT
d_gene: -; j_gene: TRBJ1-3; abundance: -; v_gene: TRBV2; len: 16; CDR3aa: CASSERTTASGNTIYF; CDR3nt: TGTGCCAGCAGTGAGAGAACAACGGCCTCTGGAAACACCATATATTTT
d_gene: TRBD1; j_gene: TRBJ1-2; abundance: many; v_gene: TRBV28; len: 16; CDR3aa: CASKDARTGLSYGYTF; CDR3nt: TGTGCCAGCAAAGACGCCAGGACAGGGCTAAGCTATGGCTACACCTTC
d_gene: TRBD1; j_gene: TRBJ1-5; abundance: once; v_gene: TRBV12-3/TRBV12-4; len: 12; CDR3aa: CASSVRGQPQHF; CDR3nt: TGTGCCAGCAGTGTCAGGGGGCAGCCCCAGCATTTT
d_gene: TRBD2; j_gene: TRBJ2-3; abundance: few; v_gene: TRBV24-1; len: 16; CDR3aa: CATSDRLAGSTDTQYF; CDR3nt: TGTGCCACCAGTGATCGACTAGCGGGGAGCACAGATACGCAGTATTTT
d_gene: -; j_gene: TRBJ1-1; abundance: many; v_gene: TRBV18; len: 14; CDR3aa: CASSPAMANTEAFF; CDR3nt: TGTGCCAGCTCACCGGCTATGGCGAACACTGAAGCTTTCTTT
d_gene: -; j_gene: TRBJ1-2; abundance: few; v_gene: TRBV6-6; len: 17; CDR3aa: CASSYSGFRGEVRGYTF; CDR3nt: TGTGCCAGCAGTTACTCGGGGTTTCGGGGCGAAGTCCGGGGCTACACCTTC
d_gene: -; j_gene: TRBJ1-5; abundance: -; v_gene: TRBV28; len: 11; CDR3aa: CASCGNQPQHF; CDR3nt: TGTGCCAGCTGTGGCAATCAGCCCCAGCATTTT